The T cell receptor beta chain described here comes from a study of vaccination and CD4 T cells after COVID-19. Background on the study: The stimulating agents, overlapping spike peptides, came from SARS-CoV-2, HCoV-NL63, HCoV-OC43 and HCoV-229E.

The CDR3 runs to 17 residues. The junction had 16 bases not matched to a gene; V was cut back by 10 bases and J by 2 bases. CDR1 is MNHEY and CDR2 is SMNVEV in the germline V gene (reference sequence). A word on this clonotype: Its antigen remains unidentified.

The treatment was: roughly ten-day PBMC culture with coronavirus spike peptide pools or control peptides (ViraFEST assay). Culture conditions combined roughly 2 million PBMCs per well with 10 IU/ml IL-2 and about 10 ug/ml peptide pools. Cultured CD4+ T-cell DNA underwent Oncomine TCR Beta short-read sequencing. Investigators obtained genomic DNA by extraction from cultured CD4+ T cells. TCRdb reprocessed the PCR reads with MiXCR, giving one entry per CDR3 protein. Of about 24,000 distinct CDR3 sequences in the sample, roughly 64% were seen once. This receptor was taken from a human donor who had recovered from COVID-19. The rearrangement links TRBV27 to TRBJ2-3; 9 bases line up with TRBD1. Material: CD4+ T cells from blood, cultured in vitro. The CDR3 DNA sequence: TGTGCCACCACTAAGTGGGTCGGGACAGGGAACACAGATACGCAGTATTTT. It yields the protein CATTKWVGTGNTDTQYF.